These T cell receptor beta chains were read from a single sample in a study of cytomegalovirus exposure and HLA in healthy donors. The assay was immunoSEQ multiplex PCR, and TCRdb's table has in-frame clones only and misses some. The sample contains 250,000 or so clones, around 90% of which appear only once. Sequencing was carried out using PBMCs. These receptors were obtained from a girl aged 2-15 years in good health and CMV-seronegative. CDR3s include the opening cysteine and the closing phenylalanine or tryptophan. The order of the fields is V gene, J gene, CDR3 protein.

V gene: TRBV12-5
J gene: TRBJ2-5
CDR3 protein: CASGLPGLAGEETQYF

V gene: TRBV27
J gene: TRBJ1-1
CDR3 protein: CASSAGLNTEAFF

V gene: TRBV19
J gene: TRBJ2-1
CDR3 protein: CASSRRTGSYNEQFF

V gene: TRBV5-1
J gene: TRBJ1-4
CDR3 protein: CASSLEGGENEKLFF

V gene: TRBV5-4
J gene: TRBJ2-5
CDR3 protein: CASSLAASGVETQYF

V gene: TRBV7-9
J gene: TRBJ2-3
CDR3 protein: CASSLQGAASDTQYF

V gene: TRBV18
J gene: TRBJ2-7
CDR3 protein: CASSPLSSYEQYF

V gene: TRBV6-5
J gene: TRBJ2-7
CDR3 protein: CASSYSPRVGGYEQYF

V gene: TRBV5-8
J gene: TRBJ2-1
CDR3 protein: CASSPRTGDPEQFF

V gene: TRBV2
J gene: TRBJ1-5
CDR3 protein: CASSAQGSNQPQHF

V gene: TRBV6-7
J gene: TRBJ1-5
CDR3 protein: CANSYRQERNQPQHF

V gene: TRBV5-4
J gene: TRBJ2-2
CDR3 protein: CASSWGQGFTGELFF

V gene: TRBV2
J gene: TRBJ1-4
CDR3 protein: CASSPSEGGKLFF

V gene: TRBV13
J gene: TRBJ2-5
CDR3 protein: CASSFSTRQGGGQETQYF

V gene: TRBV13
J gene: TRBJ2-1
CDR3 protein: CASSIRLAGEVLGYYNEQFF

V gene: TRBV7-3
J gene: TRBJ2-5
CDR3 protein: CASSLMAGAPKETQYF

V gene: TRBV5-1
J gene: TRBJ2-5
CDR3 protein: CASSPTGSRAEETQYF

V gene: TRBV10-3
J gene: TRBJ2-5
CDR3 protein: CAISRQGQVGETQYF

V gene: TRBV7-3
J gene: TRBJ2-7
CDR3 protein: CASSYLAGGPYEQYF

V gene: TRBV14
J gene: TRBJ1-3
CDR3 protein: CASSPRIGGLSGNTIYF

V gene: TRBV6-4
J gene: TRBJ2-7
CDR3 protein: CASSPPRTGAYEQYF

V gene: TRBV30
J gene: TRBJ1-1
CDR3 protein: CACRVSHGNTEAFF

V gene: TRBV4-1
J gene: TRBJ1-2
CDR3 protein: CASSQGDVGGGYTF

V gene: TRBV7-9
J gene: .
CDR3 protein: CASSPWTGLSYEQYF

V gene: TRBV5-4
J gene: TRBJ2-5
CDR3 protein: CASTDREETQYF

V gene: TRBV19
J gene: TRBJ2-5
CDR3 protein: CASSIAGTETQYF

V gene: TRBV18
J gene: TRBJ1-4
CDR3 protein: CASSLDRGNEKLFF